This TCR beta chain was observed in a study of blood T cell repertoires in COVID-19. Study at large: PBMCs, B-cell-depleted T cells, or T cells provided the cDNA or gDNA that made up the material.

This table comes from immunoSEQ multiplex PCR, and its TCRdb copy is limited to in-frame clones, with some not included. The table has under 250,000 clones, 82% seen once. The germline V gene encodes CDR1 LNHDA and CDR2 SQIVND (reference sequence). V lost 1 base, J lost 8 bases, and 14 bases lay in between. The CDR3 loop spans 15 amino acids. This clonotype was sampled from a woman at least 80 years old with acute or convalescent COVID-19. Sample: peripheral blood. The genes are TRBV19 and TRBJ1-4; tentative D call: TRBD1 (6 bases). The CDR3 protein is CASSIATGLGEKLFF. The CDR3 region has the DNA TGTGCCAGTAGTATAGCTACAGGGTTGGGAGAAAAACTGTTTTTT.